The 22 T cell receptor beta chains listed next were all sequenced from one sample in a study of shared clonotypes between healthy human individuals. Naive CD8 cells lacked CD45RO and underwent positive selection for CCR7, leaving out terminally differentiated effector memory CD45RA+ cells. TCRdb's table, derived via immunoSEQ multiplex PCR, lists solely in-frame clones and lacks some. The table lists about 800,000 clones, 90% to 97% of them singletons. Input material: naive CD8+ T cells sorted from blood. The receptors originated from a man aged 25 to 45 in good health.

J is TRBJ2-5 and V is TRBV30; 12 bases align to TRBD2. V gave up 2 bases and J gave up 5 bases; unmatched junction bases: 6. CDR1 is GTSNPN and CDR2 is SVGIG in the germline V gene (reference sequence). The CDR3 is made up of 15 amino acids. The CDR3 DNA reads TGTGCCTGGAGTTTCCTAGCGGGAGGGCGGGAGACCCAGTACTTC. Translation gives CAWSFLAGGRETQYF.

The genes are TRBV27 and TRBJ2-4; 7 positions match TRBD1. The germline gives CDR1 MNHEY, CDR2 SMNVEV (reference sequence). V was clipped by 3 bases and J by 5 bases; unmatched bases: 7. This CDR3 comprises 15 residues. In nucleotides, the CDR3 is TGTGCCAGCAGTTTTTTGGACAGGCAGCAAAACATTCAGTACTTC. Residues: CASSFLDRQQNIQYF.

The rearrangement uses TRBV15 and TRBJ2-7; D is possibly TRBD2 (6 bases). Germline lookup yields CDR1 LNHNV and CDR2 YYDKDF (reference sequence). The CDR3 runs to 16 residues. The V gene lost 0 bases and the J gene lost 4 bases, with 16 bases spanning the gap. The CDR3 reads CATSRDSTSRSYEQYF. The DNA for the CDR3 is TGTGCCACCAGCAGAGATTCAACTAGCAGATCGTACGAGCAGTACTTC.

Written as DNA, the CDR3 is TGCGCCAGCAGCGGGCGACCCGGGGGCGGGGAGCTGTTTTTT. Amino acids: CASSGRPGGGELFF. The chain employs TRBV4-1 and TRBJ2-2; tentative D call: TRBD2 (6 bases). Germline V gene lookup returns CDR1 MGHRA and CDR2 YSYEKL. The CDR3 is 14 amino acids. V dropped 5 bases and J dropped 7 bases, with 14 bases sitting between them.

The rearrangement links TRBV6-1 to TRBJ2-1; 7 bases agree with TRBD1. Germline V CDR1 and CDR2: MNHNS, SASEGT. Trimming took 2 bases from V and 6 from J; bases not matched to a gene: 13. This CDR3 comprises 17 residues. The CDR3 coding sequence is TGTGCCAGCAGTGAACAGACAGGGCTTGGGTTGGGCAATGAGCAGTTCTTC. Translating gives CASSEQTGLGLGNEQFF.

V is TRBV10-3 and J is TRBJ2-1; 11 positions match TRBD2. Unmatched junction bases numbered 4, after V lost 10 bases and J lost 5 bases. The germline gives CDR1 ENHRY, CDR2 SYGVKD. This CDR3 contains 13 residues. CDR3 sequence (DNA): TGTGCCACCGGGACTAGCGGAAACAATGAGCAGTTCTTC. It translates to CATGTSGNNEQFF.

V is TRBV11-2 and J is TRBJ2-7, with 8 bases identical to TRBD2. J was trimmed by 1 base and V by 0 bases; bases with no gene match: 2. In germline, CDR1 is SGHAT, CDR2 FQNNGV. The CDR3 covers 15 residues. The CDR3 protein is CASSLESSGSYEQYF. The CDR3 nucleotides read TGTGCCAGCAGCTTAGAATCTAGCGGGTCCTACGAGCAGTACTTC.

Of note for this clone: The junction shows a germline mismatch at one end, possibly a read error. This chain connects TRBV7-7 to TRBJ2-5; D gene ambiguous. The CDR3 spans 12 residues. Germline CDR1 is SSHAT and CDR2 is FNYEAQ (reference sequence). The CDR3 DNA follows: TGTGCTAGCAGCCCCCTAGGGGAGACCCAGTACTTC. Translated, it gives CASSPLGETQYF.

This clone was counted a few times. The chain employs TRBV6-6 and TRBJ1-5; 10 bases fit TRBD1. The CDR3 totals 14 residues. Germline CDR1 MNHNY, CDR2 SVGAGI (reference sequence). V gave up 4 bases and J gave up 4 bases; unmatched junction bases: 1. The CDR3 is CASSLDRGNQPQHF. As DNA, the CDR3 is TGTGCCAGCAGTTTGGACAGGGGGAATCAGCCCCAGCATTTT.

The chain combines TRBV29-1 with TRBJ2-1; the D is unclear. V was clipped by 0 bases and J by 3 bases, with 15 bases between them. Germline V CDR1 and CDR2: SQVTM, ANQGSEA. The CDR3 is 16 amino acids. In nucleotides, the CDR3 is TGCAGCGTTGAAGATCCGGACGGAAACCTCTACAATGAGCAGTTCTTC. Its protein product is CSVEDPDGNLYNEQFF.

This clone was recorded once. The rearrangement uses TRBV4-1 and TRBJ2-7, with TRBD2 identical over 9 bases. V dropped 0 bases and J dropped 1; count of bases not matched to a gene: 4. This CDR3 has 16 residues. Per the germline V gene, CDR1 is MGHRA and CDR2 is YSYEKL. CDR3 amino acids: CASSQDHSGSSYEQYF. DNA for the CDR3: TGCGCCAGCAGCCAAGACCATAGCGGGAGTTCCTACGAGCAGTACTTC.

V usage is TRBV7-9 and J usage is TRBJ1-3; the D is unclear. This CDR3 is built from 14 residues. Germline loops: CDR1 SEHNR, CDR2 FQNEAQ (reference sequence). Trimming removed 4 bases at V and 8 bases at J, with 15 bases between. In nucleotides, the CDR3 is TGTGCCAGCAGCTCGTCCCTATTTGGCGACACCATATATTTT. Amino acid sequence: CASSSSLFGDTIYF.

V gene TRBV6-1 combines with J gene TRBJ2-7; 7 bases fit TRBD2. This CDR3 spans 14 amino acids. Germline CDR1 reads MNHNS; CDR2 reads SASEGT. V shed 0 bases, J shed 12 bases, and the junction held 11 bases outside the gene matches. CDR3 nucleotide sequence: TGTGCCAGCAGTGAAGCTCGGGGGGAGAGGGATATGTACTTC. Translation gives CASSEARGERDMYF.

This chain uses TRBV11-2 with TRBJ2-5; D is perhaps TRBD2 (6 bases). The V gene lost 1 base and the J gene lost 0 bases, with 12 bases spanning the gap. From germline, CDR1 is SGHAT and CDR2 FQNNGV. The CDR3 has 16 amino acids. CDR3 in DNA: TGTGCCAGCAGCTTAGTTGGGGGGATGTACCAAGAGACCCAGTACTTC. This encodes CASSLVGGMYQETQYF.

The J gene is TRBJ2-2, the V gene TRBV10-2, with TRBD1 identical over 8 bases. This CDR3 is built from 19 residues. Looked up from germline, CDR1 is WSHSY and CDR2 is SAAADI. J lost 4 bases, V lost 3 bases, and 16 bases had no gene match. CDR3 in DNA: TGCGCCAGCAGTGATAGGACAGGGTCATCCTCCATCATCACCGGGGAGCTGTTTTTT. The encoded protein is CASSDRTGSSSIITGELFF.

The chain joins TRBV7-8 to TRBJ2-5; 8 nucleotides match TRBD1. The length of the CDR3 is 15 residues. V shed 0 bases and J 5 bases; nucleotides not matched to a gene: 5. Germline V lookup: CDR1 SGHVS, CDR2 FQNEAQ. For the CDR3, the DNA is TGTGCCAGCAGCTTAGCGCCAGGGGGCGCGGAGACCCAGTACTTC. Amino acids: CASSLAPGGAETQYF.

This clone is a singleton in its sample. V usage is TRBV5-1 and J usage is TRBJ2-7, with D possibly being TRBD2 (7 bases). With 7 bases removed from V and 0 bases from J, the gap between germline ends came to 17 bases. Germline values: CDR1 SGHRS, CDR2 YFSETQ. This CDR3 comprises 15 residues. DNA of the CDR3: TGCGCCAGCGGATTTCTAGCGGACAGCTCCTACGAGCAGTACTTC. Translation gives CASGFLADSSYEQYF.

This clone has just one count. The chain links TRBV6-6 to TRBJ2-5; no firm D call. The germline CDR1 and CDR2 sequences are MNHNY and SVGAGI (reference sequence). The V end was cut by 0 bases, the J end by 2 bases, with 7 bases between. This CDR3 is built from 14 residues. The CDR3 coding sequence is TGTGCCAGCAGTTACTCCGGAATACAAGAGACCCAGTACTTC. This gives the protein CASSYSGIQETQYF.

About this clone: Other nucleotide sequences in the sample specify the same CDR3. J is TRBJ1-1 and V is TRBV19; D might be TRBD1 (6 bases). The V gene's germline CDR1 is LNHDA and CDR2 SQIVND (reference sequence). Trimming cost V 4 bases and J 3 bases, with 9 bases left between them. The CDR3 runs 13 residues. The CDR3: CASSRTGYTEAFF. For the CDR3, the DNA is TGTGCCAGTAGTAGAACAGGGTACACTGAAGCTTTCTTT.

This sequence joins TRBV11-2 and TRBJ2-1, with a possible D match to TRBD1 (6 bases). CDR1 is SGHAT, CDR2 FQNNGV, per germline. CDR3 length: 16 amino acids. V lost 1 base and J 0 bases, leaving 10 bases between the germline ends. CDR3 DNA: TGTGCCAGCAGCTTAGGAGGACAGAGCTCCTACAATGAGCAGTTCTTC. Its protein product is CASSLGGQSSYNEQFF.

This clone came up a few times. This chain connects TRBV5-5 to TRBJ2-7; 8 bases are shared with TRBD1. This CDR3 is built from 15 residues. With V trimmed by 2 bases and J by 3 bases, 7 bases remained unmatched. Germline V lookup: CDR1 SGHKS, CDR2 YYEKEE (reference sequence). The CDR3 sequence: CASSLGGRGLYEQYF. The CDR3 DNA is TGTGCCAGCAGCTTAGGCGGCAGGGGGCTCTACGAGCAGTACTTC.

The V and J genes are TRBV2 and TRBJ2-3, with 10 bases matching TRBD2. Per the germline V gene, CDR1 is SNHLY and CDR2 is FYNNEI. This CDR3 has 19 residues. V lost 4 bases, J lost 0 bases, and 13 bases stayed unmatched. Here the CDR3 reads CASSARQGSAGGSTDTQYF. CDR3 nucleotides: TGTGCCAGCAGTGCCAGACAGGGCTCAGCGGGAGGGAGCACAGATACGCAGTATTTT.